This T cell receptor beta chain was identified during a study of blood T cell repertoires in COVID-19. The CDR3 runs to 11 residues. Trimming left V 11 bases short and J 3 bases short, with 11 bases between. Some clones are missing from TCRdb's copy, which holds only in-frame ones; the method was immunoSEQ multiplex PCR. The data contain some 90,000 clones, approximately 90% of them singletons. The sequenced material came from peripheral blood. The V gene is TRBV12-3 or TRBV12-4, the J gene TRBJ2-7; no firm D call. The clonotype originates from a woman aged 45-65 years in a cohort sampled during active COVID-19. CDR3 nucleotide sequence: TGTGCCTCGAGTTTTCTCTACGAGCAGTACTTC. Amino acids: CASSFLYEQYF.